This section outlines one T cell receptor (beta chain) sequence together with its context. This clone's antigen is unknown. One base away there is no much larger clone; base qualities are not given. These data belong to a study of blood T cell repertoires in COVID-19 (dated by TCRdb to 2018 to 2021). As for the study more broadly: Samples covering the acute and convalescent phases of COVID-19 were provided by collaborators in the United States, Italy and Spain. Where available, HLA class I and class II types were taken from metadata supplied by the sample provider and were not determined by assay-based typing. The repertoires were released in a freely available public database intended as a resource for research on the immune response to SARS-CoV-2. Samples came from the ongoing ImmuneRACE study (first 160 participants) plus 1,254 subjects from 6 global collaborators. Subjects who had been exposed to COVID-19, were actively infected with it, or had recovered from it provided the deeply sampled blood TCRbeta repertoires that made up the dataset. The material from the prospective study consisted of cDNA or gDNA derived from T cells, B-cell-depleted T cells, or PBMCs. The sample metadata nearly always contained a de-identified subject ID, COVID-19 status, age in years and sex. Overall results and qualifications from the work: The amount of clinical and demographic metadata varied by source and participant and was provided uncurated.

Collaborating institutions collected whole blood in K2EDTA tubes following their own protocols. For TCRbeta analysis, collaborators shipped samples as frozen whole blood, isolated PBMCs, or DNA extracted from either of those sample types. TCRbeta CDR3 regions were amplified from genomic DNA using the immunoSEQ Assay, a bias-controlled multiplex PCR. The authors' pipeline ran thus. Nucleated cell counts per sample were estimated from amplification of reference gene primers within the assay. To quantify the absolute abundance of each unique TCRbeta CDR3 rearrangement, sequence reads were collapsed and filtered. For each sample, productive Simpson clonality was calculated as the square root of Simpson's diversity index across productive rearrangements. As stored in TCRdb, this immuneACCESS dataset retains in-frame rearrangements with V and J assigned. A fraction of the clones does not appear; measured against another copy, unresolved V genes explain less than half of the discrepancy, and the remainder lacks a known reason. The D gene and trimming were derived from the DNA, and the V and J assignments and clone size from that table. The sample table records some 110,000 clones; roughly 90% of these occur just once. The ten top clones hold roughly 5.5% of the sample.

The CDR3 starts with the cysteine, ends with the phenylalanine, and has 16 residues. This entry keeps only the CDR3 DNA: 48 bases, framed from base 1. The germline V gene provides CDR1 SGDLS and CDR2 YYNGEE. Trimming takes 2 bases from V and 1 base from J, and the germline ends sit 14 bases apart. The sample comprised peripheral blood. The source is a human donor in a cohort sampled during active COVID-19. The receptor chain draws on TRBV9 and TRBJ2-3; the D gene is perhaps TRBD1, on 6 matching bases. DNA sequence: TGTGCCAGCAGCGTTGGGGGCGGAGTTGGCACAGATACGCAGTATTTT. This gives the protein CASSVGGGVGTDTQYF.